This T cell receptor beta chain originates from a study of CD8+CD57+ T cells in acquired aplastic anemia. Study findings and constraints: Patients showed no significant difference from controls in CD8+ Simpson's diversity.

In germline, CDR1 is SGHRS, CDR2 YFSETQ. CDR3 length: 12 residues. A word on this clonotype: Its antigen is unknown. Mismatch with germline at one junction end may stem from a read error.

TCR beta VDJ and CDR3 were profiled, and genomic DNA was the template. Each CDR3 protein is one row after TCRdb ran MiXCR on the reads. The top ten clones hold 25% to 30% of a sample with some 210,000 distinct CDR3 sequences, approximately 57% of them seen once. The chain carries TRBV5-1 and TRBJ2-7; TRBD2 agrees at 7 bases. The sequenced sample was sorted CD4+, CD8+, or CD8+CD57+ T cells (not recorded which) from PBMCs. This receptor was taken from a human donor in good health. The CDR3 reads CASSVGGYVQYF. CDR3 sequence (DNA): TGTGCCAGCAGCGTCGGGGGGTACGTGCAGTACTTC. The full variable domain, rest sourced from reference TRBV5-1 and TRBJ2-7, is KAGVTQTPRYLIKTRGQQVTLSCSPISGHRSVSWYQQTPGQGLQFLFEYFSETQRNKGNFPGRFSGRQFSNSRSEMNVSTLELGDSALYLCASSVGGYVQYFGPGTRLTVT.